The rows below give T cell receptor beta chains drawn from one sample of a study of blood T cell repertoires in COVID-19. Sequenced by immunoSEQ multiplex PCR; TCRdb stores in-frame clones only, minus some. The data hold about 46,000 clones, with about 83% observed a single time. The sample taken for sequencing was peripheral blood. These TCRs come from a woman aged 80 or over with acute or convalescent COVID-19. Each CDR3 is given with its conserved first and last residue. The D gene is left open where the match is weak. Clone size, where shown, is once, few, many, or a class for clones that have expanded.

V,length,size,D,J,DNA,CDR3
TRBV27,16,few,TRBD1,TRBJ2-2,TGTGCCAGCAGTCCCTCCGGAGGACAGGCCGTCGGGGAGCTGTTTTTT,CASSPSGGQAVGELFF
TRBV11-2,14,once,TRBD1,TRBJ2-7,TGTGCCAGCAGCTACTTTGGACAGGCCTACGAGCAGTACTTC,CASSYFGQAYEQYF
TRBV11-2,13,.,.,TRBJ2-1,TGTGCCAGCAGCTTAGATCCCCAGATCGAGCAGTTCTTC,CASSLDPQIEQFF
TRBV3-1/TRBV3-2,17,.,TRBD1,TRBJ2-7,TGTGCCAGCAGCCCGAGCGGACAGGGTCCGAAGTCTTACGAGCAGTACTTC,CASSPSGQGPKSYEQYF
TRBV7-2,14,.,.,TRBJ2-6,TGTGCCAGCAGCTTAGGCGCTGGGGCCAACGTCCTGACTTTC,CASSLGAGANVLTF
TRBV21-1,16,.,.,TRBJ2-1,TGTGCCAGCAGCGCCCTGGACAGACGAAGCGACAATGAGCAGTTCTTC,CASSALDRRSDNEQFF
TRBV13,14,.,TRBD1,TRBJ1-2,TGTGCCAGCAGCTTCCGGGACAGGGACGGGGGCTACACCTTC,CASSFRDRDGGYTF
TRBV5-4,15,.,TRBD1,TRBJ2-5,TGTGCCAGCAGACCTGGACAGGGGATCAAAGAGACCCAGTACTTC,CASRPGQGIKETQYF
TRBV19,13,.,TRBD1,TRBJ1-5,TGTGCCAGTATCCGGGACAGGGATGGACCCCAGCATTTT,CASIRDRDGPQHF
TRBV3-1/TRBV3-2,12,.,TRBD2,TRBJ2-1,TGTGCCAGCAGCTCGGAGCGGGGATCGCAGTTCTTC,CASSSERGSQFF
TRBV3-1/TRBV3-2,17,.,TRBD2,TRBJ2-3,TGTGCCAGCAGCCAAGATAGACTAGCGGGGTATGTAGATACGCAGTATTTT,CASSQDRLAGYVDTQYF
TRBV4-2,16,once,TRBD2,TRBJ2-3,TGTGCCAGCAGCCAAGTTAGCGGGGAAAGCACAGATACGCAGTATTTT,CASSQVSGESTDTQYF
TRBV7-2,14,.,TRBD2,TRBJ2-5,TGTGCCAGCAGCCTCCTAGCGGGGAAAGAGACCCAGTACTTC,CASSLLAGKETQYF
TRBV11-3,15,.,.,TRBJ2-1,TGTGCCAGCAGCTTAGGGGGCGGGGCGTACAATGAGCAGTTCTTC,CASSLGGGAYNEQFF
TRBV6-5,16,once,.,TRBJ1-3,TGTGCCAGCAGTTATTCAGACAGTACCTTTGGAAACACCATATATTTT,CASSYSDSTFGNTIYF
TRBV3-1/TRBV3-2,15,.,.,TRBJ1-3,TGTGCCAGCAGCCACTCAACAGCCTTCGACAACACCATATATTTT,CASSHSTAFDNTIYF
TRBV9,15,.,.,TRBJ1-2,TGTGCCAGCAGCGTAGAAATCCCGGGGAGGGATGGCTACACCTTC,CASSVEIPGRDGYTF
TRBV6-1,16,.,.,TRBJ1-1,TGTGCCAGCAGTGAAGTGGGAGGTCACTTGAACACTGAAGCTTTCTTT,CASSEVGGHLNTEAFF
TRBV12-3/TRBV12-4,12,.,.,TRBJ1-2,TGTGCCACCAGGCAGGGGAGCTATGGCTACACCTTC,CATRQGSYGYTF
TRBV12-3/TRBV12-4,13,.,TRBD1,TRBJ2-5,TGTGCCAGCAGTTCCAGACAGGGAGAGACCCAGTACTTC,CASSSRQGETQYF
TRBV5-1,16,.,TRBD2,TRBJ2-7,TGCGCCAGCACCCTAGAGCCCGGGACTAGCTCCTACGAGCAGTACTTC,CASTLEPGTSSYEQYF
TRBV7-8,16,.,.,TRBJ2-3,TGTGCCAGCAGCTTAGTTACAGGGAATCAGGCAGATACGCAGTATTTT,CASSLVTGNQADTQYF
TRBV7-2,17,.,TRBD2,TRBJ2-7,TGTGCCAGCAGCTTAGAACTAGCGGGGGTTAACTCCTACGAGCAGTACTTC,CASSLELAGVNSYEQYF
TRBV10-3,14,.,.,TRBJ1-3,TGTGCCATCCGGGCGGGGGACTCTGGAAACACCATATATTTT,CAIRAGDSGNTIYF
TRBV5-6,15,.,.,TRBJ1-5,TGTGCCAGCAGCTTGGCCGGGGTCAACAATCAGCCCCAGCATTTT,CASSLAGVNNQPQHF